This TCR beta chain was identified in a study of vaccination and CD4 T cells after COVID-19. Study-wide background: Participants were administered two doses of either the BNT162b2 or the mRNA-1273 vaccine. Study outcomes and limitations: Early post-infection timepoints were not included, and relatively few convalescent patients were studied.

This clonotype was seen only a few times. Its antigen is not known. The CDR3 sequence is 15 residues long. The Oncomine TCR Beta short-read assay sequenced DNA from cultured CD4+ T cells. Via MiXCR, TCRdb re-called the PCR reads, giving one row per CDR3 protein. Of some 5,400 distinct CDR3 sequences detected, 46% appear once; the ten largest clones hold roughly 30%. As for treatment: roughly 10-day PBMC culture with coronavirus spike peptide pools or control peptides (ViraFEST assay). ViraFEST used peptide pools to expand antigen-specific T cells before TCR sequencing. Sequences were obtained from CD4+ T cells from blood, cultured in vitro. The origin of this receptor is a human donor who had recovered from COVID-19. J is TRBJ1-1 and V is TRBV21-1; the tabulated D call, TRBD1, remains unverified against the DNA. TRBV21-1 is shown as a pseudogene. CDR3 in amino acids: CAILGQGPPGSEAFF. For the CDR3, the DNA is TGTGCCATCCTTGGACAGGGGCCGCCGGGTTCTGAAGCTTTCTTT.